Presented here are 30 T cell receptor beta chains from one specimen sequenced in a study of T cell clonality in common variable immunodeficiency. Here immunoSEQ multiplex PCR was the method, and the copy in TCRdb shows in-frame clones only, minus some. Recorded here are approximately 30,000 clones, with no singletons, and the ten leading clones hold roughly 27%. Their specific antigens are unknown. Study results and limitations: Common variable immunodeficiency TCR beta sequences reportedly had fewer deletions and N-nucleotide insertions.

The sequenced sample consisted of peripheral blood mononuclear cells. Receptors originate from a human donor with common variable immunodeficiency.

This clone has a count of ten or more. The observed sequence ends 3 residues before the CDR3 terminus, with the missing tail filled in from the germline J gene. This chain links TRBV7-2 with TRBJ2-3; D gene unclear. CDR3 length: 14 residues. The V and J ends lost 1 base and 5 bases respectively, with 10 bases between them. The V gene's germline CDR1 is SGHTA and CDR2 FQGNSA. CDR3 loop: CASSLGRFGDTQYF. Incomplete CDR3 DNA: TGTGCCAGCAGCTTAGGGCGGTTTGGAGATACG.

This clone has more than one count but fewer than ten. With the read ending 3 residues before the CDR3 end, the germline J gene is used to fill in that end. The J gene is TRBJ2-3, the V gene TRBV19, with 9 nucleotides matching TRBD1. V lost 6 bases to trimming and J lost 2 bases; unmatched junction nucleotides: 6. Germline V CDR1 and CDR2: LNHDA, SQIVND (reference sequence). The length of the CDR3 is 15 residues. This CDR3 reads CASRLDRGSTDTQYF. The sequenced CDR3 bases are TGTGCCAGTAGATTAGACAGGGGGTCCACAGATACG.

This clone was counted between two and nine times. The read is 3 residues too short to cover the CDR3 end, so that end is filled in from the germline J gene. The chain uses TRBV6-2 or TRBV6-3 and TRBJ1-4; TRBD1 matches at 7 bases. Germline CDR1 is MNHEY and CDR2 is SVGEGT. After removal of 8 bases from V and 8 bases from J, the junction contained 5 bases not matched to a gene. This CDR3 has 12 amino acids. CDR3 DNA, as far as it was read: TGTGCCAGCCAGACAGGGTCGGAAAAA. This codes for CASQTGSEK. In full, the CDR3 reads CASQTGSEKLFF.

This clone showed up many times. The sequence runs out 3 residues before the end of the CDR3; the remainder is reconstructed from the germline J gene. The chain recombines TRBV13 with TRBJ2-3; D call uncertain. Trimming took off 7 bases at V and 5 bases at J, with 13 bases between the two ends. This CDR3 has 13 amino acids. Germline V CDR1 and CDR2: PRHDT, FYEKMQ (reference sequence). This chain's CDR3 is CASKSHVLDTQYF. Partial CDR3 DNA: TGTGCCAGCAAGAGCCACGTGTTAGATACG.

This clone was detected ten times or more. The read terminates 3 residues before the CDR3 end, so the remaining end is supplied by the germline J gene. The chain carries TRBV7-6 and TRBJ1-3, with D uncertain. The germline V gene has CDR1 SGHVS and CDR2 FNYEAQ. The CDR3 runs to 16 residues. Trimming pared 1 base from V and 4 bases from J, leaving 14 bases between. CDR3 loop: CASSLGEGATGNTIYF. The covered CDR3 bases are TGTGCCAGCAGCTTAGGAGAGGGCGCGACGGGAAACACC.

As concerns this clone: The read terminates 3 residues ahead of where the CDR3 ends, so the germline J gene completes it. The V gene is TRBV18, the J gene TRBJ2-2; 8 bases match TRBD1. Germline V gene lookup returns CDR1 KGHSH and CDR2 LQKENI. This CDR3 has 16 amino acids. V was clipped by 5 bases and J by 0 bases; unmatched bases: 5. CDR3 DNA, as far as it was read: TGTGCCAGCTCAAGCCGGGACAGGACGAACACCGGGGAG. Translation: CASSSRDRTNTGE. The complete CDR3 sequence is CASSSRDRTNTGELFF.

This clone was seen many times. The sequence runs out 3 residues before the end of the CDR3; the remainder is reconstructed from the germline J gene. V is TRBV2 and J is TRBJ1-4; tentatively, D is TRBD1 (5 bases). CDR3 length: 15 residues. CDR1 and CDR2 from the germline V gene are SNHLY and FYNNEI. Trimming stripped 8 bases from V and 6 bases from J, with 19 bases between. This CDR3 is CASQTTGGSYEKLFF. CDR3 DNA, as far as it was read: TGTGCCAGCCAGACAACAGGAGGATCTTATGAAAAA.

This clone was seen at least ten times. The read halts 3 residues ahead of the CDR3 end, with the missing end drawn from the germline J gene. The chain joins TRBV7-2 to TRBJ2-5, with 7 positions matching TRBD2. Losses at the gene ends were 9 bases for V and 1 base for J; bases not matched to a gene: 11. Germline values: CDR1 SGHTA, CDR2 FQGNSA. This CDR3 region has 15 residues. Partial CDR3 DNA: TGTGCCAGTGTTAAAGTGCGGGAGAGCCAAGAGACC. It translates to CASVKVRESQET. The full CDR3 is CASVKVRESQETQYF.

This clone was seen many times. With the read ending 3 residues before the CDR3 end, the germline J gene is used to fill in that end. The chain joins TRBV7-2 to TRBJ2-1, with D perhaps matching TRBD2 (6 bases). Trimming stripped 5 bases from V and 8 bases from J, with 16 bases between. CDR1 is SGHTA and CDR2 is FQGNSA in the germline V gene. This CDR3 has 14 amino acids. The sequenced CDR3 bases are TGTGCCAGCAGCGGTATCGGGACTTTTTATGAG. Translation: CASSGIGTFYE. The CDR3 in full is CASSGIGTFYEQFF.

This clone showed up many times. The sequence runs out 3 residues before the end of the CDR3; the remainder is reconstructed from the germline J gene. The chain recombines TRBV6-2 or TRBV6-3 with TRBJ2-5, with D perhaps given as TRBD1 or TRBD2 (5 bases each). The CDR3 consists of 16 residues. The germline V gene encodes CDR1 MNHEY and CDR2 SVGEGT. Trimming pared 7 bases from V and 5 bases from J, leaving 23 bases between. The DNA read from the CDR3 is TGTGCCAGCAACCCCTACGTGGCAGGGAGTACCGAGACC. This encodes CASNPYVAGSTET. The full CDR3 sequence reads CASNPYVAGSTETQYF.

This clone has more than one count but fewer than ten. Read coverage stops 3 residues before the CDR3 terminus; the germline J gene supplies the remainder. The rearrangement joins TRBV13 to TRBJ2-7; TRBD1 aligns across 10 bases. Germline CDR1 PRHDT, CDR2 FYEKMQ (reference sequence). The V and J ends lost 5 bases and 5 bases, in that order; junction bases with no gene match: 9. The length of the CDR3 is 15 residues. The CDR3 loop is CASSGLGQGKDEQYF. The CDR3 DNA, read in part, is TGTGCCAGCAGCGGCCTGGGACAGGGGAAGGACGAG.

This clone was seen many times. CDR3 amino acids: CASSPEGQGVESEKLFF. The sequenced part of the CDR3 DNA is TGCGCCAGCAGCCCTGAGGGACAGGGGGTGGAAAGTGAAAAA. The rearrangement links TRBV5-1 to TRBJ1-4, with TRBD1 matching 11 bases. The CDR3 end falls 3 residues outside the read, so it is completed with the germline J gene. With V trimmed by 4 bases and J by 7 bases, 12 bases remained unmatched. Germline V gene lookup returns CDR1 SGHRS and CDR2 YFSETQ. This CDR3 is built from 17 residues.

This clone was counted only a few times. The CDR3 sequence: CASVGQLNTEAFF. The sequenced part of the CDR3 DNA is TGTGCCAGCGTAGGACAGTTGAACACTGAA. This chain links TRBV7-9 with TRBJ1-1, with D tentatively TRBD1 (6 bases). The read halts 3 residues ahead of the CDR3 end, with the missing end drawn from the germline J gene. CDR1 is SEHNR and CDR2 is FQNEAQ in the germline V gene (reference sequence). The length of the CDR3 is 13 residues. Trimming took off 8 bases at V and 0 bases at J, with 10 bases between the two ends.

Note on this clone: Read data end 3 residues before the CDR3 end; the end is taken from the germline J gene. The J gene is TRBJ1-2, the V gene TRBV5-1; D is undetermined. CDR3 size: 13 residues. The V and J ends lost 8 bases and 6 bases respectively, with 17 bases between them. Germline lookup yields CDR1 SGHRS and CDR2 YFSETQ. CDR3 in amino acids: CASRSPSVDGYTF. The part of the CDR3 DNA that was read is TGCGCCAGTCGCTCGCCCAGTGTTGATGGC.

This clone was seen only a few times. The read ends 3 residues before the CDR3 terminus; that terminus is restored from the germline J gene. This chain joins TRBV19 and TRBJ2-1; a possible D gene is TRBD1 (5 bases). Trimming stripped 1 base from V and 1 base from J, with 14 bases between. Germline CDR1 and CDR2: LNHDA and SQIVND (reference sequence). This CDR3 comprises 17 residues. The DNA read from the CDR3 is TGTGCCAGTAGTATAGCAGCGACAGATTATTCCTACAATGAG. Amino acid sequence: CASSIAATDYSYNE. The full CDR3 protein reads CASSIAATDYSYNEQFF.

The chain's CDR3 is CASSEARAAINEQFF. Partial CDR3 DNA: TGTGCCAGCAGTGAAGCGCGCGCAGCGATCAATGAG. The chain is built from TRBV6-1 and TRBJ2-1; D not resolved. The read ends 3 residues before the CDR3 terminus; that terminus is restored from the germline J gene. This CDR3 is built from 15 residues. V was shortened by 0 bases and J by 6 bases, with 12 bases between the two germline ends. Germline loops: CDR1 MNHNS, CDR2 SASEGT.

This clone was recorded many times. The CDR3 end is not reached by the read, which stops 3 residues before it; the germline J gene fills it in. This chain connects TRBV18 to TRBJ1-2; D possibly corresponds to TRBD1 (5 bases). Germline CDR1 reads KGHSH; CDR2 reads LQKENI. The CDR3 consists of 15 residues. The V and J ends lost 2 bases and 5 bases respectively, with 15 bases between them. The part of the CDR3 DNA that was read is TGTGCCAGCTCACCAACAGACAGCCCATGGTATGGC. Its translation is CASSPTDSPWYG. The complete CDR3 reads CASSPTDSPWYGYTF.

Concerning this clone: The read terminates 3 residues before the CDR3 end, so the remaining end is supplied by the germline J gene. The chain combines TRBV7-2 with TRBJ1-2; D might be TRBD1 (6 bases). This CDR3 region has 15 residues. Germline V gene lookup returns CDR1 SGHTA and CDR2 FQGNSA. V was clipped by 4 bases and J by 5 bases, with 17 bases between them. CDR3 DNA (partial): TGTGCCAGCAGCTCCGGGGGGGGCAGGGATTATGGC. Translated: CASSSGGGRDYG. The whole CDR3 protein is CASSSGGGRDYGYTF. Based on the CDR3 plus reference TRBV7-2 and TRBJ1-2, the full variable domain is GAGVSQSPSNKVTEKGKDVELRCDPISGHTALYWYRQSLGQGLEFLIYFQGNSAPDKSGLPSDRFSAERTGGSVSTLTIQRTQQEDSAVYLCASSSGGGRDYGYTFGSGTRLTVV.

This clone was counted ten times or more. The read is 3 residues too short to cover the CDR3 end, so that end is filled in from the germline J gene. The rearrangement links TRBV2 to TRBJ1-1; 8 bases match TRBD1. The CDR3 runs 12 residues. With V trimmed by 8 bases and J by 4 bases, 3 bases remained unmatched. Germline values: CDR1 SNHLY, CDR2 FYNNEI. The CDR3 region is CASGTGGTEAFF. The sequenced part of the CDR3 DNA is TGTGCCAGCGGAACAGGGGGCACTGAA.

This clone was seen many times. Read coverage stops 3 residues before the CDR3 terminus; the germline J gene supplies the remainder. The rearrangement uses TRBV6-2 or TRBV6-3 and TRBJ1-2, with D perhaps TRBD1 (5 bases). Germline values: CDR1 MNHEY, CDR2 SVGEGT. Deletions cut 5 bases from V and 4 bases from J, with 17 bases between. The CDR3 is 15 amino acids. The covered CDR3 bases are TGTGCCAGCAGTCCCCCGGGACTTCTAAGCTATGGC. It specifies CASSPPGLLSYG. The whole CDR3 sequence is CASSPPGLLSYGYTF.

Notes on this clone: The DNA ends 3 residues before the CDR3 does, and the rest of the CDR3 is filled in from the germline J gene. The genes are TRBV7-2 and TRBJ1-2, with 7 nucleotides matching TRBD1. The CDR3 is made up of 14 amino acids. Germline CDR1 reads SGHTA; CDR2 reads FQGNSA. The CDR3 bases that were read are TGTGCCAGCAGCTTAGCAGCACAGGGGCGCGGC. Translating gives CASSLAAQGRG. The complete CDR3 sequence is CASSLAAQGRGYTF.

Ten or more counts support this clone. The read finishes 3 residues shy of the CDR3 end, and the germline J gene is used to complete it. The rearrangement joins TRBV5-1 to TRBJ1-3, with D perhaps TRBD1 (6 bases). This CDR3 has 15 residues. The V gene's germline CDR1 is SGHRS and CDR2 YFSETQ. V dropped 3 bases and J dropped 0 bases, with 10 bases sitting between them. The chain's CDR3 is CASSYSGDSGNTIYF. The DNA read from the CDR3 is TGCGCCAGCAGCTACTCAGGGGACTCTGGAAACACC.

With respect to this clone: Sequencing ends 3 residues short of the CDR3 end; the germline J gene provides the rest. The chain links TRBV19 to TRBJ2-7; 7 positions agree with TRBD1. Germline loops: CDR1 LNHDA, CDR2 SQIVND (reference sequence). J was trimmed by 0 bases and V by 5 bases; bases with no gene match: 7. This CDR3 region has 15 residues. The sequenced CDR3 bases are TGTGCCAGTAGTCTTCGGGACAGTAGCTCCTACGAG. It is translated as CASSLRDSSSYE. In full, the CDR3 is CASSLRDSSSYEQYF.

As to this clone: The observed sequence ends 3 residues before the CDR3 terminus, with the missing tail filled in from the germline J gene. This sequence joins TRBV20-1 and TRBJ2-7, with D uncertain. Germline CDR1 and CDR2: DFQATT and SNEGSKA (reference sequence). This CDR3 comprises 12 residues. V was shortened by 0 bases and J by 5 bases, with 8 bases between the two germline ends. The CDR3 is CSARESVHEQYF. Partial CDR3 DNA: TGCAGTGCTAGAGAATCGGTCCACGAG.

This clone was seen only a few times. The read terminates 3 residues before the CDR3 end, so the remaining end is supplied by the germline J gene. The chain employs TRBV18 and TRBJ1-2; no clear D gene. The CDR3 extends over 14 amino acids. Germline V gives CDR1 KGHSH, CDR2 LQKENI. Trimming took 0 bases from V and 4 from J, leaving 9 bases between them. The CDR3 sequence: CASSPPADSYGYTF. The sequenced CDR3 bases are TGTGCCAGCTCACCACCCGCGGATAGCTATGGC.

The part of the CDR3 DNA that was read is TGTGCCAGCAGCTCCGCAGGGGCGTCTCCCTACGAG. Translating gives CASSSAGASPYE. Given in full, the CDR3 is CASSSAGASPYEQYF. V gene TRBV7-9 combines with J gene TRBJ2-7, with D perhaps TRBD1 (6 bases). From the germline J gene comes the end of the CDR3, since the read stops 3 residues before it. The germline CDR1 and CDR2 sequences are SEHNR and FQNEAQ (reference sequence). The V end was cut by 4 bases, the J end by 2 bases, with 15 bases between. This CDR3 is built from 15 residues.

In its sample, this clone was seen a few times. The CDR3 is cut off 3 residues early in the read; its end comes from the germline J gene. The same CDR3 also results from other DNA sequences found in this sample. V is TRBV7-6 and J is TRBJ2-5; tentative D call: TRBD2 (5 bases). V gave up 5 bases and J gave up 4 bases, with 17 bases separating them. This CDR3 comprises 15 residues. Germline CDR1 and CDR2: SGHVS and FNYEAQ. The sequenced CDR3 bases are TGTGCCAGCAGCCCGGTGGGCCGGGGTGGAGAGACC. It is translated as CASSPVGRGGET. From start to end, the CDR3 is CASSPVGRGGETQYF.

Regarding this clone: The sequenced fragment ends 3 residues before the CDR3 boundary, so the rest is inferred from the germline J gene. The chain has TRBV6-2 or TRBV6-3 and TRBJ2-7; D not certain. The V end was cut by 5 bases, the J end by 2 bases, with 13 bases between. Germline CDR1 MNHEY, CDR2 SVGEGT. CDR3 length equals 14 residues. The CDR3 sequence: CASSTGFLAYEQYF. The sequenced CDR3 bases are TGTGCCAGCAGTACGGGTTTTTTGGCCTACGAG.

This clone occurred many times. From the germline J gene comes the end of the CDR3, since the read stops 3 residues before it. The chain employs TRBV5-5 and TRBJ2-2, with a weak D call TRBD2 (6 bases). The CDR3 loop spans 13 amino acids. Germline CDR1 reads SGHKS; CDR2 reads YYEKEE (reference sequence). V was cut by 7 bases and J by 4 bases, with 11 bases left in between. The CDR3 loop is CASGGIVTGELFF. CDR3 DNA (partial): TGTGCCAGCGGGGGGATAGTCACCGGGGAG. The variable domain in full, completed from reference TRBV5-5 and TRBJ2-2, reads DAGVTQSPTHLIKTRGQQVTLRCSPISGHKSVSWYQQVLGQGPQFIFQYYEKEERGRGNFPDRFSARQFPNYSSELNVNALLLGDSALYLCASGGIVTGELFFGEGSRLTVL.

On this clone: The CDR3 extends 3 residues past the end of the read, so its final part is completed from the germline J gene. The V and J genes are TRBV6-2 or TRBV6-3 and TRBJ1-5; tentatively, D is TRBD1 (5 bases). Germline CDR1 reads MNHEY; CDR2 reads SVGEGT. Trimming took off 10 bases at V and 2 bases at J, with 9 bases between the two ends. CDR3 length: 12 residues. CDR3 protein: CATQTGNQPQHF. The covered CDR3 bases are TGTGCCACACAGACAGGCAATCAGCCC.